This note documents a single TCR beta chain sequence. The antigen is not known. The sample comes from a study of T cells in localized non-small cell lung cancer. Study-level results: Uninvolved adjacent lung, not tumor, had the highest T cell clonality.

Generated by immunoSEQ multiplex PCR, the TCRdb table keeps only in-frame clones and is missing some. The sample contains 90,000 to 100,000 clones, roughly 90% of which appear only once. Germline-derived CDR1 and CDR2 are MNHEY and SMNVEV (reference sequence). The CDR3 totals 14 residues. V lost 3 bases to trimming and J lost 10 bases; unmatched junction nucleotides: 6. Sample: PBMCs, taken before any cancer treatment. This TCR was recovered from a woman aged 35-75 years with stage II squamous cell lung carcinoma. The chain combines TRBV27 with TRBJ2-6, with 7 bases matching TRBD1. CDR3 sequence (DNA): TGTGCCAGCAGTTTTTTAGGGACAGCTAACGTCCTGACTTTC. Translated, it gives CASSFLGTANVLTF.